Listed below are T cell receptor beta chains from one sample, sequenced in a study of cytomegalovirus exposure and HLA in healthy donors. Profiled with immunoSEQ multiplex PCR; TCRdb holds only in-frame clones, not every one. Here the sample spans about 160,000 clones, about four fifths being singletons. The sequencing input was PBMCs. The receptor set was obtained from a middle-aged man in good health and CMV-seropositive. Both conserved end residues are part of each CDR3. Each record gives: clone size, CDR3 length, V gene, D gene, J gene, CDR3 protein, CDR3 DNA. A D gene is named only where the DNA matches it firmly. The listing skips clone size in some rows; elsewhere it reads once, few, many or a size class.

NA	15	TRBV2	TRBD1	TRBJ1-2	CASAPRQGAPYGYTF	TGTGCCAGCGCCCCTAGGCAGGGGGCGCCGTATGGCTACACCTTC
NA	14	TRBV10-3	TRBD1	TRBJ1-5	CAISWDRLNQPQHF	TGTGCCATCAGTTGGGACAGGTTAAATCAGCCCCAGCATTTT
NA	15	TRBV5-6	TRBD1	TRBJ2-7	CASSLKGAGTYEQYF	TGTGCCAGCAGCTTGAAGGGGGCAGGAACCTACGAGCAGTACTTC
NA	13	TRBV28	NA	TRBJ2-5	CASSFREQETQYF	TGTGCCAGCAGTTTCCGAGAACAAGAGACCCAGTACTTC
NA	16	TRBV5-5	TRBD1	TRBJ2-2	CASIPLQGWDTGELFF	TGTGCCAGCATTCCTTTACAGGGGTGGGACACCGGGGAGCTGTTTTTT
NA	15	TRBV6-1	NA	TRBJ1-6	CASSDGSIDNSPLHF	TGTGCCAGCAGTGACGGGAGTATAGATAATTCACCCCTCCACTTT
NA	17	TRBV7-9	NA	TRBJ2-7	CASSLGVTPWEPYEQYF	TGTGCCAGCAGCTTAGGAGTGACCCCTTGGGAGCCCTACGAGCAGTACTTC
NA	16	TRBV5-8	TRBD2	TRBJ2-5	CASSHREGLAYETQYF	TGTGCCAGCAGCCACCGGGAGGGACTAGCGTATGAGACCCAGTACTTC
NA	18	TRBV19	TRBD1	TRBJ2-6	CASSHRTGGGRGANVLTF	TGTGCCAGTAGTCATCGGACAGGGGGCGGTCGGGGGGCCAACGTCCTGACTTTC
NA	16	TRBV6-1	TRBD1	TRBJ2-5	CASSDIVGQGSKTQYF	TGTGCCAGCAGTGATATAGTCGGACAGGGCTCGAAGACCCAGTACTTC
once	16	TRBV9	NA	TRBJ2-5	CASSVEGGRNQETQYF	TGTGCCAGCAGCGTAGAGGGGGGGCGAAACCAAGAGACCCAGTACTTC
NA	14	TRBV15	TRBD1	TRBJ1-2	CATSRGGTGERYTF	TGTGCCACCAGCAGAGGTGGGACAGGGGAACGCTACACCTTC
NA	14	TRBV10-3	TRBD2	TRBJ2-5	CAISEPRGGETQYF	TGTGCCATCAGTGAGCCTCGGGGGGGGGAGACCCAGTACTTC
NA	20	TRBV15	NA	TRBJ2-7	CATSREGAGAPLDRNYEQYF	TGTGCCACCAGCAGAGAGGGGGCAGGGGCCCCCCTGGATCGAAATTACGAGCAGTACTTC
NA	17	TRBV28	TRBD1	TRBJ1-2	CASSLGGQLSFNYGYTF	TGTGCCAGCAGTTTAGGGGGACAGTTGTCTTTTAACTATGGCTACACCTTC
NA	19	TRBV2	TRBD2	TRBJ2-5	CASSEEGWLASGLQETQYF	TGTGCCAGCAGTGAAGAGGGATGGCTGGCTAGCGGCCTCCAAGAGACCCAGTACTTC
NA	15	TRBV7-3	TRBD1	TRBJ2-1	CASSFRTGSYNEQFF	TGTGCCAGCAGCTTCCGGACAGGTTCTTACAATGAGCAGTTCTTC
once	16	TRBV6-1	TRBD1	TRBJ2-2	CASSDVGQDWAGELFF	TGTGCCAGCAGTGACGTCGGACAGGATTGGGCCGGGGAGCTGTTTTTT
few	19	TRBV4-2	NA	TRBJ2-1	CASSQDQGAAVASYNEQFF	TGTGCCAGCAGCCAAGATCAAGGGGCGGCGGTAGCTTCCTACAATGAGCAGTTCTTC
NA	15	TRBV28	TRBD2	TRBJ2-3	CASSLYREGADTQYF	TGTGCCAGCAGTTTATATCGGGAGGGTGCAGATACGCAGTATTTT
NA	15	TRBV5-1	NA	TRBJ1-2	CASSLGGKGNYGYTF	TGCGCCAGCAGCTTGGGAGGGAAAGGGAACTATGGCTACACCTTC
NA	13	TRBV30	NA	TRBJ2-7	CAWKSPLGREQYF	TGTGCCTGGAAAAGTCCCTTGGGGAGGGAGCAGTACTTC
NA	14	TRBV9	TRBD2	TRBJ2-4	CASSAGLAENIQYF	TGTGCCAGCAGCGCGGGACTAGCTGAAAACATTCAGTACTTC
few	15	TRBV7-2	TRBD1	TRBJ2-2	CASRPTGWATGELFF	TGTGCCAGCAGACCGACAGGGTGGGCCACCGGGGAGCTGTTTTTT
NA	16	TRBV11-2	NA	TRBJ2-2	CASSFYGAHSDGELFF	TGTGCCAGCAGCTTTTATGGGGCGCACAGTGACGGGGAGCTGTTTTTT
NA	15	TRBV5-1	TRBD1	TRBJ1-1	CASSLGTGENTEAFF	TGCGCCAGCAGCTTGGGTACAGGGGAGAACACTGAAGCTTTCTTT
NA	15	TRBV5-6	NA	TRBJ2-2	CASSPANVNTGELFF	TGTGCCAGCAGCCCCGCTAACGTCAACACCGGGGAGCTGTTTTTT
NA	13	TRBV10-3	NA	TRBJ1-1	CAIRADLNTEAFF	TGTGCCATCAGGGCAGACTTGAACACTGAAGCTTTCTTT
NA	15	TRBV5-1	TRBD1	TRBJ2-7	CASSFGGNRGHEQYF	TGCGCCAGCAGCTTTGGAGGGAACAGGGGGCACGAGCAGTACTTC
NA	16	TRBV13	TRBD2	TRBJ2-2	CASSKLAGGNTGELFF	TGTGCCAGCAGCAAACTAGCGGGAGGGAACACCGGGGAGCTGTTTTTT
few	16	TRBV28	TRBD2	TRBJ2-7	CASSLFIAGGLYEQYF	TGTGCCAGCAGTTTATTTATAGCGGGAGGCCTCTACGAGCAGTACTTC
NA	14	TRBV10-1	TRBD1	TRBJ2-2	CATRQGADTGELFF	TGCGCCACCAGACAGGGCGCGGACACCGGGGAGCTGTTTTTT
medium-sized	20	TRBV15	TRBD1	TRBJ1-3	CATSSNLGQGAPGSGNTIYF	TGTGCCACCAGCAGTAACCTGGGACAGGGGGCCCCCGGCAGTGGAAACACCATATATTTT
NA	16	TRBV2	NA	TRBJ2-7	CASSASRSHLIYEQYF	TGTGCCAGCAGTGCCTCCAGGTCCCACCTAATCTACGAGCAGTACTTC
NA	15	TRBV5-4	TRBD1	TRBJ2-5	CASSARTGGQETQYF	TGTGCCAGCAGCGCCCGGACAGGGGGCCAAGAGACCCAGTACTTC
NA	15	TRBV5-1	TRBD2	TRBJ2-1	CASSYSGGRYNEQFF	TGCGCCAGCAGCTACTCGGGAGGGCGCTACAATGAGCAGTTCTTC
NA	15	TRBV19	TRBD1	TRBJ1-1	CASSRLQGADTEAFF	TGTGCCAGTAGTAGGCTACAGGGGGCGGACACTGAAGCTTTCTTT
NA	17	TRBV5-4	NA	TRBJ1-2	CASSSGGGARLNYGYTF	TGTGCCAGCAGCTCGGGAGGTGGGGCCAGACTTAACTATGGCTACACCTTC
NA	15	TRBV5-1	NA	TRBJ2-1	CASGTTGVSYNEQFF	TGCGCCAGCGGTACGACGGGGGTCTCCTACAATGAGCAGTTCTTC
few	16	TRBV27	NA	TRBJ1-5	CASTPPGKAGVLPQHF	TGTGCCAGCACCCCCCCTGGAAAGGCCGGGGTACTGCCCCAGCATTTT
NA	16	TRBV19	TRBD1	TRBJ2-3	CASSFSDRGLTDTQYF	TGTGCCAGTAGCTTTAGCGACAGGGGTCTCACAGATACGCAGTATTTT
NA	16	TRBV25-1	TRBD1	TRBJ1-1	CASSQGAAAGNTEAFF	TGTGCCAGCAGTCAGGGGGCGGCGGCGGGGAACACTGAAGCTTTCTTT
NA	13	TRBV10-1	NA	TRBJ1-5	CASSAQGIQPQHF	TGCGCCAGCAGTGCGCAGGGTATTCAGCCCCAGCATTTT
NA	13	TRBV28	NA	TRBJ1-5	CASSLGRNQPQHF	TGTGCCAGCAGTTTGGGGAGGAATCAGCCCCAGCATTTT
few	20	TRBV2	TRBD2	TRBJ2-1	CASSVSTGTSGQSSYNEQFF	TGTGCCAGCAGTGTATCTACCGGGACTAGCGGCCAAAGCTCCTACAATGAGCAGTTCTTC
NA	15	TRBV30	NA	TRBJ1-5	CAWSFGDYSNQPQHF	TGTGCCTGGAGTTTCGGAGATTATAGCAATCAGCCCCAGCATTTT
once	13	TRBV27	TRBD1	TRBJ2-7	CASSIDRAHEQYF	TGTGCCAGCAGTATAGACAGGGCCCACGAGCAGTACTTC
NA	15	TRBV7-8	TRBD2	TRBJ2-7	CASSEETRGEYEQYF	TGTGCCAGCAGCGAGGAAACTCGGGGGGAATACGAGCAGTACTTC
NA	13	TRBV10-1	NA	TRBJ1-6	CASSATGNSPLHF	TGCGCCAGCAGTGCCACAGGGAATTCACCCCTCCACTTT
once	14	TRBV10-3	TRBD2	TRBJ2-7	CAIRVGTSDYEQYF	TGTGCCATCAGAGTGGGGACTAGCGACTACGAGCAGTACTTC
NA	16	TRBV7-9	NA	TRBJ1-1	CASSPQGAVMNTEAFF	TGTGCCAGCAGCCCCCAAGGGGCAGTAATGAACACTGAAGCTTTCTTT
once	14	TRBV5-1	NA	TRBJ2-7	CARGASSGATEQYF	TGCGCCAGGGGTGCGAGTAGCGGAGCCACCGAGCAGTACTTC
NA	12	TRBV2	NA	TRBJ2-7	CATGQRNYEQYF	TGTGCCACTGGACAGAGAAACTACGAGCAGTACTTC
NA	15	TRBV5-1	TRBD1	TRBJ2-5	CASSSGTGYGETQYF	TGCGCCAGCAGCTCCGGGACAGGGTATGGAGAGACCCAGTACTTC
NA	15	TRBV6-1	TRBD1	TRBJ2-7	CASDKRQGETHEQYF	TGTGCCAGCGACAAGAGACAGGGAGAGACCCACGAGCAGTACTTC